This is a list of T cell receptor beta chains from one sample in a study of T cell changes during pregnancy in multiple sclerosis. TCRdb's copy holds only in-frame clones and misses some; the assay was immunoSEQ multiplex PCR. This sample has tens of thousands of clones, with around 90% found just once. The material was CD4+ T cells from peripheral blood mononuclear cells, obtained in the third trimester of pregnancy. The source is a female donor in good health, enrolled as a control in a pregnancy study. The CDR3 runs from the conserved cysteine through the conserved F or W. The order of the fields is clone size, D gene, CDR3 length, V gene, J gene, CDR3 protein, CDR3 DNA. The D gene is left open where the match is weak. Only some rows state a clone size, as once, few, many or a class for expanded clones.

abundance: NA
d_gene: TRBD1
len: 14
v_gene: TRBV5-1
j_gene: TRBJ1-1
CDR3aa: CASSLTGGNTEAFF
CDR3nt: TGCGCCAGCAGCTTGACAGGGGGCAACACTGAAGCTTTCTTT

abundance: NA
d_gene: NA
len: 16
v_gene: TRBV7-2
j_gene: TRBJ1-1
CDR3aa: CASSLVSPYMNTEAFF
CDR3nt: TGTGCCAGCAGCTTAGTCTCTCCGTACATGAACACTGAAGCTTTCTTT

abundance: NA
d_gene: NA
len: 13
v_gene: TRBV6-1
j_gene: TRBJ2-7
CDR3aa: CASMNRAQYEQYF
CDR3nt: TGTGCCAGCATGAACAGGGCACAATACGAGCAGTACTTC

abundance: NA
d_gene: TRBD1
len: 15
v_gene: TRBV18
j_gene: TRBJ1-5
CDR3aa: CASSLTGVDNQPQHF
CDR3nt: TGTGCCAGCTCGCTTACAGGGGTCGACAATCAGCCCCAGCATTTT

abundance: NA
d_gene: TRBD2
len: 17
v_gene: TRBV30
j_gene: TRBJ2-4
CDR3aa: CAWSSILAGGTKNIQYF
CDR3nt: TGTGCCTGGAGTTCAATCCTAGCGGGGGGGACCAAAAACATTCAGTACTTC

abundance: few
d_gene: TRBD1
len: 15
v_gene: TRBV30
j_gene: TRBJ1-1
CDR3aa: CAFRGPGQGDTEAFF
CDR3nt: TGTGCCTTCCGAGGGCCCGGACAGGGGGACACTGAAGCTTTCTTT

abundance: once
d_gene: TRBD2
len: 14
v_gene: TRBV6-5
j_gene: TRBJ2-1
CDR3aa: CASSYGGGGNEQFF
CDR3nt: TGTGCCAGCAGTTACGGCGGGGGGGGGAATGAGCAGTTCTTC

abundance: once
d_gene: TRBD1
len: 15
v_gene: TRBV29-1
j_gene: TRBJ2-1
CDR3aa: CSVSDRPFGDNEQFF
CDR3nt: TGCAGCGTTTCGGACAGGCCGTTTGGGGACAATGAGCAGTTCTTC

abundance: few
d_gene: NA
len: 13
v_gene: TRBV4-3
j_gene: TRBJ1-1
CDR3aa: CASSQDGHAEAFF
CDR3nt: TGCGCCAGCAGCCAAGATGGACATGCTGAAGCTTTCTTT

abundance: NA
d_gene: TRBD2
len: 14
v_gene: TRBV14
j_gene: TRBJ2-1
CDR3aa: CASSHPTSRGEQFF
CDR3nt: TGTGCCAGCAGCCACCCGACTAGCCGAGGTGAGCAGTTCTTC

abundance: NA
d_gene: NA
len: 17
v_gene: TRBV19
j_gene: TRBJ2-6
CDR3aa: CASSISYSASGANVLTF
CDR3nt: TGTGCCAGTAGTATTTCTTATAGCGCCTCTGGGGCCAACGTCCTGACTTTC

abundance: NA
d_gene: TRBD1
len: 13
v_gene: TRBV5-1
j_gene: TRBJ2-2
CDR3aa: CASRQGQTGELFF
CDR3nt: TGCGCCAGCAGACAGGGGCAGACCGGGGAGCTGTTTTTT

abundance: NA
d_gene: NA
len: 16
v_gene: TRBV9
j_gene: TRBJ2-7
CDR3aa: CASTKGRGGPWDEQYF
CDR3nt: TGTGCCAGCACCAAGGGGAGGGGGGGGCCTTGGGACGAGCAGTACTTC

abundance: NA
d_gene: NA
len: 16
v_gene: TRBV19
j_gene: TRBJ1-1
CDR3aa: CATISDSSPLNTEAFF
CDR3nt: TGTGCCACCATATCGGACAGCTCGCCCTTGAACACTGAAGCTTTCTTT

abundance: NA
d_gene: NA
len: 16
v_gene: TRBV7-9
j_gene: TRBJ2-1
CDR3aa: CASSLERTTSYNEQFF
CDR3nt: TGTGCCAGCAGCTTAGAAAGGACTACATCCTACAATGAGCAGTTCTTC

abundance: NA
d_gene: TRBD1
len: 17
v_gene: TRBV27
j_gene: TRBJ1-3
CDR3aa: CASSPSPGTGNGNTIYF
CDR3nt: TGTGCCAGCAGTCCCTCCCCCGGGACAGGGAATGGAAACACCATATATTTT

abundance: NA
d_gene: TRBD2
len: 14
v_gene: TRBV27
j_gene: TRBJ2-2
CDR3aa: CASSQAGKTGELFF
CDR3nt: TGTGCCAGCAGCCAAGCGGGGAAGACCGGGGAGCTGTTTTTT

abundance: NA
d_gene: TRBD1
len: 15
v_gene: TRBV19
j_gene: TRBJ1-1
CDR3aa: CASSAGTGWNTEAFF
CDR3nt: TGTGCCAGTAGTGCGGGGACAGGGTGGAACACTGAAGCTTTCTTT

abundance: NA
d_gene: TRBD2
len: 16
v_gene: TRBV7-2
j_gene: TRBJ2-7
CDR3aa: CASSLAPSGISYEQYF
CDR3nt: TGTGCCAGCAGCTTAGCCCCTAGCGGGATCTCCTACGAGCAGTACTTC

abundance: NA
d_gene: NA
len: 14
v_gene: TRBV5-4
j_gene: TRBJ1-3
CDR3aa: CASSLQDPGNTIYF
CDR3nt: TGTGCCAGCAGCTTACAGGATCCTGGAAACACCATATATTTT

abundance: NA
d_gene: TRBD1
len: 16
v_gene: TRBV5-4
j_gene: TRBJ1-3
CDR3aa: CASSWGQSTAGNTIYF
CDR3nt: TGTGCCAGCAGCTGGGGACAGTCAACCGCTGGAAACACCATATATTTT

abundance: NA
d_gene: NA
len: 14
v_gene: TRBV7-2
j_gene: TRBJ2-2
CDR3aa: CASSLVRGTGELFF
CDR3nt: TGTGCCAGCAGCTTAGTACGCGGAACCGGGGAGCTGTTTTTT

abundance: NA
d_gene: TRBD2
len: 15
v_gene: TRBV6-4
j_gene: TRBJ2-5
CDR3aa: CASSDRGGYQETQYF
CDR3nt: TGTGCCAGCAGTGACCGGGGGGGATACCAAGAGACCCAGTACTTC

abundance: once
d_gene: TRBD1
len: 15
v_gene: TRBV2
j_gene: TRBJ2-3
CDR3aa: CASSKTQGAADTQYF
CDR3nt: TGTGCCAGCAGTAAGACCCAGGGGGCGGCGGATACGCAGTATTTT

abundance: NA
d_gene: TRBD1
len: 14
v_gene: TRBV19
j_gene: TRBJ2-7
CDR3aa: CASSIDRASYEQYF
CDR3nt: TGTGCCAGTAGTATTGACAGGGCGTCCTACGAGCAGTACTTC

abundance: NA
d_gene: NA
len: 14
v_gene: TRBV4-3
j_gene: TRBJ2-7
CDR3aa: CASSQAGYDGQSYF
CDR3nt: TGCGCCAGCAGCCAGGCAGGGTATGACGGCCAATCGTACTTC

abundance: NA
d_gene: TRBD2
len: 15
v_gene: TRBV4-3
j_gene: TRBJ2-3
CDR3aa: CASSLAGGSTDTQYF
CDR3nt: TGCGCCAGCAGCCTAGCGGGAGGCAGCACAGATACGCAGTATTTT